The present entry profiles one T cell receptor (beta chain) with its context. Its antigen remains unknown. The sample is drawn from a study of metastatic and nonmetastatic thyroid tumors. Study summary: Repertoire comparison spanned blood and tumor or nodule tissue of malignant and benign thyroid patients.

Findings and limits, study-wide: Across blood and tumor, TCR beta diversity in malignant thyroid tumors was reportedly significantly higher than in benign nodules.

Original processing methods: Clinicopathological groups of papillary thyroid cancer showed CDR3 differences that were used to build a distant-metastasis classifier. TCRdb re-clonotyped the PCR reads via MiXCR. TCRdb, not the original authors, processed these V and J calls. The sample contains some 16,000 clones, roughly 24% of which appear only once. Thyroid surgery was performed in patients who had received no treatment beforehand. The sample taken for sequencing was tumor tissue. The clonotype comes from a male donor with papillary thyroid cancer or a benign thyroid nodule (not recorded which). Some clones in this sample may be carry-over from other donors' samples.

This CDR3 reads CAISENGQGDQPQHF. CDR3 DNA sequence: TGTGCCATCAGTGAAAACGGACAGGGGGACCAGCCCCAGCATTTT. The J gene is TRBJ1-5, the V gene TRBV10-3; 10 bases fit TRBD1. From germline, CDR1 is ENHRY and CDR2 SYGVKD. The CDR3 covers 15 residues. After removal of 3 bases from V and 7 bases from J, the junction contained 6 bases not matched to a gene.